This T cell receptor beta chain derives from a study of OX40 agonist ivuxolimab in advanced cancers. Study-level background: Patients' therapy was ivuxolimab, an antibody that acts as an agonist of OX40 (CD134).

This clone was picked up one time. Sequencing was performed with immunoSEQ multiplex PCR; in TCRdb, only in-frame clones are kept and a portion is missing. This sample has roughly 100,000 clones, with around 87% found just once. Germline values: CDR1 SQVTM, CDR2 ANQGSEA. This CDR3 is built from 14 residues. V lost 4 bases, J lost 2 bases, and 12 bases lay in between. This receptor was taken from an adult with an advanced solid tumor such as melanoma, head and neck, liver or kidney cancer. The starting material was CD4+ or CD8+ T cells sorted from blood, obtained in a trial of the OX40 agonist ivuxolimab. This chain links TRBV29-1 with TRBJ1-5; unclear D gene. The CDR3 coding sequence is TGCAGCGTTGCTACAGTTAGTGGCAATCAGCCCCAGCATTTT. Amino acid sequence: CSVATVSGNQPQHF.